This T cell receptor beta chain was recorded in a study of T cells in localized non-small cell lung cancer. Whole-study results and caveats: Longer overall survival was linked to higher blood T cell density. A median 57 of the top 100 tumor clones appeared in adjacent lung. Heterogeneity remains possible because sequencing was limited to only one tumor region. The greatest T cell clonality was found in uninvolved adjacent lung (higher than in tumor).

Notes on this clone: As yet, its antigen is unknown.

The CDR3 extends over 13 amino acids. In germline, CDR1 is SQVTM, CDR2 ANQGSEA. V lost 4 bases and J lost 0, with 10 bases in between. Measured with immunoSEQ multiplex PCR; TCRdb has only the in-frame clones, and not every one. This table has approximately 12,000 clones, approximately 87% appearing once. This sequence originates from a male donor older than 55 with stage I lung adenocarcinoma. The chain couples TRBV29-1 to TRBJ2-7; D remains unclear. This specimen consisted of peripheral blood, obtained before any cancer treatment. CDR3 region: CSVGVTSSYEQYF. The CDR3 DNA is TGCAGCGTTGGGGTCACGTCCTCCTACGAGCAGTACTTC.